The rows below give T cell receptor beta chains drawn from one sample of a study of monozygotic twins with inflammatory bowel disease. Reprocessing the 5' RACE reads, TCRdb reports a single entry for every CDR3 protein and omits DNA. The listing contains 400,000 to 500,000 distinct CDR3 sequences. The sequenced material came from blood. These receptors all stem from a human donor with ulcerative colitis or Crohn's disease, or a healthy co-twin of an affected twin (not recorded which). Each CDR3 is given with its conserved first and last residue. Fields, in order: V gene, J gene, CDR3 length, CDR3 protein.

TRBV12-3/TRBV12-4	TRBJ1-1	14	CASSFQGGDTEAFF
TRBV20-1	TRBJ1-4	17	CSARGSPGTATNEKLFF
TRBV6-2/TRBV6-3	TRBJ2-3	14	CASGGTSGRPWQYF
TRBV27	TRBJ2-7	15	CASSLKTGKIYEQYF
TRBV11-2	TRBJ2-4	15	CASSLDPGRRNIQYF
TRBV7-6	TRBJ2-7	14	CASSRDSGVYEQYF
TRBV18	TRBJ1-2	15	CASSPGTAGGYGYTF
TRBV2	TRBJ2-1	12	CASSEGYNEQFF
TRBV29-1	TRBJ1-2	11	CSLHGVEGYTF
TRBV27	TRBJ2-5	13	CASSQWGEETQYF
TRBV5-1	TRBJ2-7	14	CASSFRPGSYEQYF
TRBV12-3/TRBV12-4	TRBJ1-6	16	CASSADRVENNSPLHF
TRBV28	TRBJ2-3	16	CASSTSGRSSTDTQYF
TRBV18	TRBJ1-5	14	CASRPGGGDQPQHF
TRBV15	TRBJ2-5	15	CATSRATGVIETQYF
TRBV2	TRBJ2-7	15	CASSEEGGIYYEQYF
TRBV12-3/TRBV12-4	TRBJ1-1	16	CASRQGAMLRNTEAFF
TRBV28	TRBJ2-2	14	CASSHYTNTGELFF
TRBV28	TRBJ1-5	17	CASSLSHIRRGNQPQHF
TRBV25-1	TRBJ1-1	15	CASSRTGGWRTEAFF
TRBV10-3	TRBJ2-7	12	CAISEDAGVQYF
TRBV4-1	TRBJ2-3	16	CASSQAPARPTDTQYF
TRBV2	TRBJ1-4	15	CASSEARILVEKLFF
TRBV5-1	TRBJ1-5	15	CASSLAGRDNQPQHF
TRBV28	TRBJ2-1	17	CASRSAGLAGGWNEQFF
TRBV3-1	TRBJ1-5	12	CASSQLDQPQHF
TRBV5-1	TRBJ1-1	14	CASSRQGSGTEAFF
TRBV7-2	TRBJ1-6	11	CASSLGEPLHF
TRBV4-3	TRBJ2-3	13	CASSQDEGDTQYF
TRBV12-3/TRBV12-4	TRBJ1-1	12	CASSFPVLGAFF